This is a list of T cell receptor beta chains from one sample in a study of blood T cell repertoires in COVID-19. Here immunoSEQ multiplex PCR was the method, and the copy in TCRdb shows in-frame clones only, minus some. The sample has some 150,000 clones, roughly 86% seen once. Sequencing was performed on peripheral blood. The source is a woman older than 75 in a cohort sampled during active or convalescent COVID-19. Each CDR3 is given with its conserved first and last residue. The order of the fields is V gene, clone size, CDR3 protein. Rows give clone size only sometimes, using once, few, many, or a class for an expanded clone.

TRBV28 . CASTPTGAHNQPQHF
TRBV6-2/TRBV6-3 . CASSYSQGSYNEQFF
TRBV6-5 . CASSYSRGGLNNEQFF
TRBV2 . CASSEVDRGTTEAFF
TRBV5-8 . CASIVYLPTNYGYTF
TRBV5-1 . CASKWAGQETQYF
TRBV10-3 . CAISDGETGRGQSGYTF
TRBV5-1 . CASSSNLDLNTEAFF
TRBV7-9 . CASSLNRANTEAFF
TRBV2 few CASSEGQDSNQPQHF
TRBV6-6 . CASSPAEGAYGYTF
TRBV5-1 . CASSLGQSYNSPLHF
TRBV21-1 . CASSKAEWKSRQGGYGYTF
TRBV27 . CASSSAPSSYNEQFF
TRBV12-3/TRBV12-4 . CASSFNYEQYF
TRBV24-1 . CATSDSGGTESNQPQHF
TRBV5-1 . CASSLGRTGDTNYGYTF
TRBV29-1 . CSATRQGAGNTIYF
TRBV18 . CASSPGTALAYEQYF
TRBV29-1 . CSVVQTEAFF
TRBV3-1/TRBV3-2 . CASSSWGTGERGEKLFF
TRBV5-1 . CASSFGGQGVTGELFF
TRBV18 . CASSPPSTLSIGQYF
TRBV28 . CASSLGQGRLEQYF
TRBV7-9 . CASSSSGGRLSEQFF
TRBV5-1 . CASSPGSTDTQYF
TRBV19 . CASSISGGEYNEQFF
TRBV6-5 . CASSYPTAGAGFEQYF
TRBV2 . CASRSVAVDTQYF
TRBV9 few CASSVGPGVGNSPLHF
TRBV19 once CASSISLRNTEAFF
TRBV6-2/TRBV6-3 few CASSLLLSQPQHF